These 21 T cell receptor beta chains were all obtained from the same sample, sequenced in a study of regulatory T cells in long-lasting Graves disease. This sample's time point: persistent/refractory GD, antithyroid drugs over 5 years with positive TRAb. The TCR library was made from RNA that had been extracted from PBMCs in TRIzol. According to the study, TCR beta libraries were built with iRepertoire HTBI primers and CDR3-region Arm-PCR. TCRdb itself ran the multiplex PCR reads through MiXCR, one entry per CDR3 protein. The sample yields approximately 440,000 distinct CDR3 sequences, 23% seen once. The sequencing used peripheral blood mononuclear cells (PBMCs), collected when the disease was refractory, from a patient treated with antithyroid drugs. The receptors originated from a female donor with Graves disease.

This clonotype has only a few counts. This chain links TRBV6-1 with TRBJ2-5, with D perhaps matching TRBD1 or TRBD2 (6 bases each). This CDR3 contains 14 residues. The V end lost 5 bases, the J end lost 10 bases, and 20 bases lay between the germline ends. Germline assignment: CDR1 MNHNS and CDR2 SASEGT. CDR3 coding DNA: TGTGCCAGCAGTCCTGGGTATAGTGGAGGGGGCCAGTACTTC. Amino acid sequence: CASSPGYSGGGQYF.

This clonotype was seen at least ten times. V gene TRBV12-3 or TRBV12-4 combines with J gene TRBJ1-2, with D tentatively TRBD1 (6 bases). The V and J ends lost 5 bases and 1 base respectively, with 11 bases between them. This CDR3 region has 14 residues. Here the CDR3 reads CASSPDRNNYGYTF. The CDR3 nucleotides read TGTGCCAGCAGTCCGGACAGAAATAACTATGGCTACACCTTC.

There are many counts of this clonotype. The chain combines TRBV27 with TRBJ2-7, with 9 nucleotides matching TRBD2. V dropped 5 bases and J dropped 4; count of bases not matched to a gene: 9. This CDR3 contains 15 residues. Germline V gene lookup returns CDR1 MNHEY and CDR2 SMNVEV (reference sequence). The CDR3 nucleotides read TGTGCCAGCAGTCCGAATAGCGGGAGATTGTACGAGCAGTACTTC. Encoded protein: CASSPNSGRLYEQYF.

This clonotype was recorded at least ten times. This chain links TRBV11-2 with TRBJ1-5; D is ambiguous. The CDR3 extends over 17 amino acids. V lost 0 bases and J 4 bases, leaving 16 bases between the germline ends. From germline, CDR1 is SGHAT and CDR2 FQNNGV. CDR3 DNA sequence: TGTGCCAGCAGCTTAGATAGCCCTTCGGGGAGAAATCAGCCCCAGCATTTT. This sequence encodes CASSLDSPSGRNQPQHF.

This clonotype has a handful of counts. V is TRBV30 and J is TRBJ2-7; 9 bases agree with TRBD1. CDR3 length equals 13 residues. Per the germline V gene, CDR1 is GTSNPN and CDR2 is SVGIG (reference sequence). Germline trimming cut 4 bases from V and 6 bases from J; bases unmatched to any gene: 7. The CDR3 sequence: CAWKRTGVGEQYF. In DNA form, the CDR3 reads TGTGCCTGGAAGAGGACAGGGGTGGGCGAGCAGTACTTC.

The gene calls are TRBV10-2 and TRBJ1-5, with 7 nucleotides matching TRBD1. The germline CDR1 and CDR2 sequences are WSHSY and SAAADI. V shed 7 bases, J shed 6 bases, and the junction held 9 bases outside the gene matches. There are 14 residues in the CDR3. The chain's CDR3 is CASTPTGRGQPQHF. DNA for the CDR3: TGCGCCAGCACCCCGACAGGGAGGGGTCAGCCCCAGCATTTT.

This clonotype was seen many times. The chain carries TRBV12-3 or TRBV12-4 and TRBJ2-7; TRBD1 agrees at 8 bases. The CDR3 has 14 residues. The V gene end was trimmed by 3 bases and the J gene end by 6 bases; junction bases not matched to a gene: 7. The CDR3 region has the DNA TGTGCCAGCAGTTTGGCCGGACAGGGCGGCGAGCAGTACTTC. Its translation: CASSLAGQGGEQYF.

This clonotype was detected ten times or more. The rearrangement links TRBV28 to TRBJ1-4; the match to TRBD1 covers 7 bases. J was trimmed by 5 bases and V by 6 bases; bases with no gene match: 9. CDR3 length: 15 amino acids. Germline V CDR1 and CDR2: MDHEN, SYDVKM. The DNA for the CDR3 is TGTGCCAGCAGCTCCCCCGGGACAGCAAATGAAAAACTGTTTTTT. It yields the protein CASSSPGTANEKLFF.

This clonotype was detected many times. The genes are TRBV28 and TRBJ1-1; the D gene is possibly TRBD1 (5 bases). The CDR3 runs to 13 residues. Trimming shortened V by 6 bases and J by 7 bases, and 15 bases separated the two germline ends. CDR1 is MDHEN and CDR2 is SYDVKM in the germline V gene. The CDR3 spells CASRLPQTVEAFF. The CDR3 DNA follows: TGTGCCAGCAGACTTCCCCAGACAGTTGAAGCTTTCTTT.

In its sample, this clonotype was seen many times. V is TRBV28 and J is TRBJ1-5, with 9 bases fitting TRBD1. Unmatched junction bases numbered 4, after V lost 2 bases and J lost 5 bases. Germline CDR1 reads MDHEN; CDR2 reads SYDVKM. This CDR3 has 15 residues. For the CDR3, the DNA is TGTGCCAGCAGTTTACCGACAGGGGGGGATCAGCCCCAGCATTTT. Protein sequence: CASSLPTGGDQPQHF.

This clonotype occurred a few times. CDR3 sequence: CASRTGAGTEAFF. In DNA, the CDR3 is TGTGCCAGCAGGACAGGGGCGGGAACTGAAGCTTTCTTT. The chain recombines TRBV12-3 or TRBV12-4 with TRBJ1-1, with TRBD1 identical over 8 bases. V dropped 6 bases and J dropped 5; count of bases not matched to a gene: 5. The CDR3 covers 13 residues.

This clonotype was seen repeatedly, ten times or more. This rearrangement joins TRBV29-1 to TRBJ1-1; D is perhaps TRBD1 (5 bases). Germline loops: CDR1 SQVTM, CDR2 ANQGSEA. Between the trimmed V and J ends, which lost 4 bases and 3 bases, there was a span of 18 bases. The CDR3 sequence is 15 residues long. The chain's CDR3 is CSVVRPFGTYTEAFF. The CDR3, as DNA: TGCAGCGTTGTTCGCCCTTTCGGGACGTACACTGAAGCTTTCTTT. Looking up the rest from reference TRBV29-1 and TRBJ1-1 gives the full variable domain: SAVISQKPSRDICQRGTSLTIQCQVDSQVTMMFWYRQQPGQSLTLIATANQGSEATYESGFVIDKFPISRPNLTFSTLTVSNMSPEDSSIYLCSVVRPFGTYTEAFFGQGTRLTVV.

This clonotype was counted only a few times. V gene TRBV5-1 combines with J gene TRBJ1-5; D gene ambiguous. The V gene lost 0 bases and the J gene lost 2 bases, with 9 bases spanning the gap. This CDR3 has 15 amino acids. Germline lookup yields CDR1 SGHRS and CDR2 YFSETQ. The CDR3 nucleotides read TGCGCCAGCAGCTTGGAGGGTACGCGCAATCAGCCCCAGCATTTT. It translates to CASSLEGTRNQPQHF.

The chain links TRBV9 to TRBJ2-7, with a tentative D call TRBD2 (5 bases). This CDR3 spans 14 amino acids. V was pared by 0 bases and J by 2 bases, with 9 bases between. Germline lookup yields CDR1 SGDLS and CDR2 YYNGEE. The CDR3 coding sequence is TGTGCCAGCAGCGTAGGGACCGGGGCCTACGAGCAGTACTTC. The encoded protein is CASSVGTGAYEQYF.

The table lists this clonotype with many counts. The V call is TRBV30, the J call TRBJ1-6; D remains unclear. CDR3 length equals 14 residues. Germline loops: CDR1 GTSNPN, CDR2 SVGIG (reference sequence). With 0 bases removed from V and 7 bases from J, the gap between germline ends came to 10 bases. The CDR3 here is CAWSVVRANSPLHF. The CDR3, as DNA: TGTGCCTGGAGTGTCGTCCGAGCCAATTCACCCCTCCACTTT.

This clonotype has only a few counts. The chain carries TRBV7-2 and TRBJ2-7, with D perhaps assigned TRBD1 or TRBD2 (5 bases each). The V gene lost 3 bases and the J gene lost 7 bases, with 25 bases spanning the gap. The CDR3 runs 17 residues. Germline-derived CDR1 and CDR2 are SGHTA and FQGNSA. The CDR3 sequence: CASSFVNGAGFSGEQYF. The DNA of the CDR3 is TGTGCCAGCAGCTTCGTTAACGGGGCAGGGTTTTCGGGAGAGCAGTACTTC.

Only a few counts were recorded for this clonotype. This chain uses TRBV7-2 with TRBJ2-1; TRBD2 agrees at 14 bases. The CDR3 length is 18 residues. Germline V gene data show CDR1 as SGHTA and CDR2 as FQGNSA. With 6 bases clipped from V and 7 bases from J, the junction kept 14 bases outside the gene matches. CDR3 region: CASSKLRPGLAGVNEQFF. The CDR3 DNA sequence: TGTGCCAGCAGTAAACTACGGCCGGGACTAGCGGGAGTTAATGAGCAGTTCTTC. The full variable domain, completed using reference TRBV7-2 and TRBJ2-1, is GAGVSQSPSNKVTEKGKDVELRCDPISGHTALYWYRQSLGQGLEFLIYFQGNSAPDKSGLPSDRFSAERTGGSVSTLTIQRTQQEDSAVYLCASSKLRPGLAGVNEQFFGPGTRLTVL.

The chain combines TRBV25-1 with TRBJ2-7; tentative D call: TRBD2 (5 bases). This CDR3 has 13 amino acids. Trimming took 6 bases from V and 5 from J, leaving 14 bases between them. The germline V gene has CDR1 MGHDK and CDR2 SYGVNS. The CDR3 DNA is TGTGCCAGCAGCCCCCCGCCGGGGAACGAGCAGTACTTC. This translates into CASSPPPGNEQYF.

This clonotype was detected only a few times. The chain has TRBV29-1 and TRBJ2-7; D may correspond to TRBD1 or TRBD2 (6 bases each). Germline values: CDR1 SQVTM, CDR2 ANQGSEA. Between the trimmed V and J ends, which lost 6 bases and 0 bases, there was a span of 15 bases. The CDR3 has 14 amino acids. The CDR3 region is CSVGGIGASYEQYF. The CDR3 region has the DNA TGCAGCGTCGGGGGCATAGGGGCCTCCTACGAGCAGTACTTC.

This clonotype was seen ten or more times. DNA of the CDR3: TGTGCCAGCAGGCCCGGGACAGGGGCCATCACGATCTACACCTTC. Its protein product is CASRPGTGAITIYTF. The chain joins TRBV6-1 to TRBJ1-2, with TRBD1 identical over 10 bases. From germline, CDR1 is MNHNS and CDR2 SASEGT. V gave up 6 bases and J gave up 10 bases; unmatched junction bases: 14. There are 15 residues in the CDR3.

This clonotype was seen a few times. The CDR3 loop reads CASRTGGPGELFF. The CDR3, as DNA: TGCGCCAGCAGAACGGGAGGGCCCGGGGAGCTGTTTTTT. This chain links TRBV5-1 with TRBJ2-2; 8 bases are shared with TRBD2. The J segment lost 6 bases and the V segment lost 5 bases, leaving 3 bases of the junction unmatched. The CDR3 totals 13 residues. Germline lookup yields CDR1 SGHRS and CDR2 YFSETQ. Based on the CDR3 plus reference TRBV5-1 and TRBJ2-2, the full variable domain is KAGVTQTPRYLIKTRGQQVTLSCSPISGHRSVSWYQQTPGQGLQFLFEYFSETQRNKGNFPGRFSGRQFSNSRSEMNVSTLELGDSALYLCASRTGGPGELFFGEGSRLTVL.